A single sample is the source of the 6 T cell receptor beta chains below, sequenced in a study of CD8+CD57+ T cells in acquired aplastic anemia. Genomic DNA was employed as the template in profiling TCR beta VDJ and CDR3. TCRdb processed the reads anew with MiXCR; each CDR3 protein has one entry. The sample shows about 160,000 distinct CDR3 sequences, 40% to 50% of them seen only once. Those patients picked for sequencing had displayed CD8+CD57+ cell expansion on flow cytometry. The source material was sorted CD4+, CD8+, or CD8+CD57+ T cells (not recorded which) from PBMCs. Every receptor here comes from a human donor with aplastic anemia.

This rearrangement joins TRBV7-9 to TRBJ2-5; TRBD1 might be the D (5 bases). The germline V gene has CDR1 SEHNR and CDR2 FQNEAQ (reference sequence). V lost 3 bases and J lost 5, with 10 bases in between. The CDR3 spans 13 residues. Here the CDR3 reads CASSFAGKETQYF. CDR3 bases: TGTGCCAGCAGCTTCGCAGGGAAGGAGACCCAGTACTTC. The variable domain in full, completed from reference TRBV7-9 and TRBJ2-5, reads DTGVSQNPRHKITKRGQNVTFRCDPISEHNRLYWYRQTLGQGPEFLTYFQNEAQLEKSRLLSDRFSAERPKGSFSTLEIQRTEQGDSAMYLCASSFAGKETQYFGPGTRLLVL.

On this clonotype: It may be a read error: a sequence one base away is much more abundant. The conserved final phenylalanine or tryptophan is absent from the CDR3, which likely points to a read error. In DNA, the CDR3 is TGTGCCAGTAGTATAGATGAGGCGGGCAGCCTGAATGAAAAACTGTTTCTT. Its protein product is CASSIDEAGSLNEKLFL. The rearrangement joins TRBV19 to TRBJ1-4, with D unresolved. The ends were cut back, 0 bases at V and 5 bases at J, with 16 bases in the middle. The CDR3 runs to 17 residues. Germline V gene sequence: CDR1 LNHDA, CDR2 SQIVND (reference sequence).

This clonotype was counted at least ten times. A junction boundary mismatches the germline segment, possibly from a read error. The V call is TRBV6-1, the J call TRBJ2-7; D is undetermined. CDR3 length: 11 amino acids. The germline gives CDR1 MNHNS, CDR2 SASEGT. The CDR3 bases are TGTGCCAACAGTGAATGGGGAGAGCAGTACTTC. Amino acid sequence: CANSEWGEQYF.

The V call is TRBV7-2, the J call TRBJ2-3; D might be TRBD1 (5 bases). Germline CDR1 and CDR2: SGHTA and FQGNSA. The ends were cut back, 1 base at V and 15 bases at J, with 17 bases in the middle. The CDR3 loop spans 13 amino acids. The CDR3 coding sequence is TGTGCCAGCAGCTTAGTTACCGAGACAGCCCAATATTTT. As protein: CASSLVTETAQYF.

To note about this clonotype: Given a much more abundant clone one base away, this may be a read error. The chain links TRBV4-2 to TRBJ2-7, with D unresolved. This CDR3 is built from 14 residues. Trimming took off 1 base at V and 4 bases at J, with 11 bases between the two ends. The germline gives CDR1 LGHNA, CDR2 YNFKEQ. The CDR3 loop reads CASSQGATPYEQYF. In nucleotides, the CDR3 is TGTGCCAGCAGCCAAGGAGCTACCCCTTACGAGCAGTACTTC.

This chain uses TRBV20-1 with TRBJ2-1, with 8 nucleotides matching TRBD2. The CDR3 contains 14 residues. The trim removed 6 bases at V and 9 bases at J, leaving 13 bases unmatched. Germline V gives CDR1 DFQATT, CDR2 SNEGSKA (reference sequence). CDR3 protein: CSAVRAGGASEQFF. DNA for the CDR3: TGCAGTGCCGTGCGGGCGGGGGGCGCCAGTGAGCAGTTCTTC.